Given below is one TCR beta chain in context. Its antigen is unidentified. The sample comes from a study of shared clonotypes between healthy human individuals. Study in general: Sampling drew on donors who were a couple of women and a few men aged 18 to 49.

Germline assignment: CDR1 LGHNA and CDR2 YNFKEQ. The trim removed 4 bases at V and 5 bases at J, leaving 11 bases unmatched. CDR3 length: 16 amino acids. Measured with immunoSEQ multiplex PCR; TCRdb has only the in-frame clones, and not every one. The sample carries roughly 500,000 clones, 65% to 85% recorded once. Donors, without exception, were Caucasian adults residing in Nashville, Tennessee. General study points: Measured sharing among donors was expected to vary with sequencing depth. The diversity represented, both genetic and in exposure history, was limited by few donors.

The receptor was isolated from a woman between 40 and 50 years old in good health. Some clones in this sample may be carry-over from other donors' samples. Sequencing was carried out using PBMCs. V usage is TRBV4-2 and J usage is TRBJ2-5; 9 nucleotides match TRBD2. The CDR3 DNA sequence: TGTGCCAGCAGCCCTCGCGATAGCGGGAGTTACGAGACCCAGTACTTC. Translating gives CASSPRDSGSYETQYF.